Listed below are T cell receptor beta chains from one sample, sequenced in a study of shared clonotypes between healthy human individuals. Assay: immunoSEQ multiplex PCR; the TCRdb copy retains only in-frame clones and omits some. The sample includes about 300,000 clones, roughly 70% seen only once; the top ten take 10%. What was sequenced was memory CD4+ T cells sorted from blood. These TCRs come from a man between 25 and 39 years old in good health. CDR3s include the opening cysteine and the closing phenylalanine or tryptophan. Each record gives: clone size, J gene, V gene, D gene, CDR3 protein, CDR3 DNA. A D gene is named only where the DNA matches it firmly. Clone size, where shown, is once, few, many, or a class for clones that have expanded.

>.|TRBJ2-1|TRBV7-7|.
CASSLRRGDNEQFF
TGTGCTAGCAGCTTAAGAAGGGGGGACAATGAGCAGTTCTTC
>.|TRBJ2-7|TRBV10-1|TRBD2
CASSEAGGPLEQYF
TGCGCCAGCAGCGAAGCGGGAGGTCCCCTCGAGCAGTACTTC
>many|TRBJ2-7|TRBV28|.
CASSLGNSYEQYF
TGTGCCAGCAGTTTAGGCAACAGCTACGAGCAGTACTTC
>.|TRBJ2-7|TRBV19|.
CASSRANSYEQYF
TGTGCCAGTAGTAGGGCCAACTCCTACGAGCAGTACTTC
>.|TRBJ2-7|TRBV29-1|TRBD1
CSGRTGQGEQYF
TGCAGCGGGAGGACAGGGCAGGGGGAGCAGTACTTC
>.|TRBJ1-1|TRBV2|.
CASTPDGGQAFF
TGTGCCAGCACGCCAGACGGGGGCCAAGCTTTCTTT
>.|TRBJ2-5|TRBV15|TRBD2
CATSRDLLAGETQYF
TGTGCCACCAGCAGAGATTTGCTAGCGGGAGAGACCCAGTACTTC
>.|TRBJ2-3|TRBV27|TRBD2
CASSFLIAGGTDTQYF
TGTGCCAGCAGTTTCTTAATAGCGGGAGGCACAGATACGCAGTATTTT
>.|TRBJ2-2|TRBV29-1|.
CSVSRAGANTGELFF
TGCAGCGTTTCGAGGGCAGGGGCGAACACCGGGGAGCTGTTTTTT
>few|TRBJ2-5|TRBV4-1|TRBD2
CASSQEPSGHQETQYF
TGCGCCAGCAGCCAAGAACCTAGCGGGCACCAAGAGACCCAGTACTTC
>.|TRBJ2-1|TRBV30|.
CAWNVGDVVYYNEQFF
TGTGCCTGGAACGTCGGGGACGTCGTCTACTACAATGAGCAGTTCTTC
>few|TRBJ2-1|TRBV5-6|.
CASSRGEGVYNEQFF
TGTGCCAGCAGCAGGGGAGAGGGGGTTTACAATGAGCAGTTCTTC
>.|TRBJ2-5|TRBV18|.
CASSPRAGSETQYF
TGTGCCAGCTCACCGCGGGCGGGAAGTGAGACCCAGTACTTC
>.|TRBJ1-1|TRBV6-5|.
CASRGVGEAFF
TGTGCCAGCAGGGGGGTGGGTGAAGCTTTCTTT
>.|TRBJ2-5|TRBV18|TRBD2
CASTSTSGIQTQYF
TGTGCCAGCACCTCAACTAGCGGGATACAGACCCAGTACTTC
>.|TRBJ2-3|TRBV29-1|TRBD2
CSVEGGRDADTQYF
TGCAGCGTTGAAGGTGGGAGGGACGCAGATACGCAGTATTTT
>.|TRBJ2-5|TRBV7-9|.
CASSSGQGARGETQYF
TGTGCCAGCAGCTCAGGCCAGGGAGCCCGGGGCGAGACCCAGTACTTC
>.|TRBJ1-1|TRBV27|.
CASRGVWDTEAFF
TGTGCCAGCAGAGGGGTTTGGGACACTGAAGCTTTCTTT
>.|TRBJ2-3|TRBV29-1|TRBD1
CSVVPGTARTQYF
TGCAGCGTGGTCCCCGGGACAGCTCGTACGCAGTATTTT
>few|TRBJ1-3|TRBV25-1|.
CASSEKTDPQNTIYF
TGTGCCAGCAGTGAAAAGACGGATCCGCAGAACACCATATATTTT
>once|TRBJ2-3|TRBV27|.
CASSFFSPDASSNTDTQYF
TGTGCCAGCAGTTTTTTCTCACCCGACGCCAGCTCCAACACAGATACGCAGTATTTT
>.|TRBJ1-3|TRBV28|TRBD1
CASSLGTGGNTIYF
TGTGCCAGCAGTTTAGGGACAGGAGGAAACACCATATATTTT
>.|TRBJ2-3|TRBV29-1|.
CVTSENTQYF
TGCGTCACGAGTGAGAATACGCAGTATTTT